Presented here are 28 T cell receptor beta chains from one specimen sequenced in a study of T-cell reconstitution after alpha-beta-depleted transplantation in children. Researchers prepared the TCRbeta library using unique molecular identifiers, the study reports. TCRdb reprocessed the PCR reads via MiXCR and lists one record per CDR3 protein. The table shows about a million distinct CDR3 sequences, with around 30% occurring only once. The sample was PBMCs, mostly from graft donor cells, taken 360 days after TCRalphabeta/CD19-depleted stem cell transplant. Receptors originate from a boy in the first two years of life who had a stem cell transplant for SCID, so the T cells may come from the graft donor.

V and J are TRBV5-6 and TRBJ2-5; possible D gene TRBD1, 5 bases. Germline-derived CDR1 and CDR2 are SGHDT and YYEEEE. The CDR3 runs 14 residues. The germline V and J ends were trimmed by 3 bases and 2 bases, with 11 bases remaining between them. The CDR3: CASSYGAEQETQYF. CDR3 DNA sequence: TGTGCCAGCAGCTATGGGGCAGAGCAAGAGACCCAGTACTTC.

The V and J genes are TRBV5-5 and TRBJ2-3, with 8 bases lining up with TRBD2. J lost 6 bases, V lost 0 bases, and 12 bases had no gene match. This CDR3 region has 17 residues. Germline lookup yields CDR1 SGHKS and CDR2 YYEKEE (reference sequence). In DNA, the CDR3 is TGTGCCAGCAGCTTGGGGACTAGCACCTCACTGCGGGATACGCAGTATTTT. It translates to CASSLGTSTSLRDTQYF.

V and J are TRBV5-1 and TRBJ2-3; D possibly matches TRBD1 or TRBD2 (5 bases each). The germline V and J ends were trimmed by 0 bases and 2 bases, with 13 bases remaining between them. CDR3 length: 16 amino acids. CDR1 and CDR2 from the germline V gene are SGHRS and YFSETQ. The CDR3 nucleotides read TGCGCCAGCAGCTTGGGTGTCGGGGCCTACACAGATACGCAGTATTTT. Translated: CASSLGVGAYTDTQYF. The entire variable domain, with the rest obtained from reference TRBV5-1 and TRBJ2-3, is as follows: KAGVTQTPRYLIKTRGQQVTLSCSPISGHRSVSWYQQTPGQGLQFLFEYFSETQRNKGNFPGRFSGRQFSNSRSEMNVSTLELGDSALYLCASSLGVGAYTDTQYFGPGTRLTVL.

In DNA form, the CDR3 reads TGTGCCATCCAGACAGGGGGTGTCGAGCAGTACTTC. Translated: CAIQTGGVEQYF. The chain combines TRBV5-4 with TRBJ2-7; 9 bases match TRBD1. The trim removed 9 bases at V and 6 bases at J, leaving 7 bases unmatched. The CDR3 is 12 residues long. Germline V gene data show CDR1 as SGHNT and CDR2 as YYREEE (reference sequence).

This clonotype turned up a few times. The chain carries TRBV12-3 or TRBV12-4 and TRBJ1-2; D gene unclear. V was shortened by 6 bases and J by 8 bases, with 19 bases between the two germline ends. The CDR3 spans 14 residues. The CDR3 region has the DNA TGTGCCAGCAGGGTGGACGCTGAGTCTTGGGGCTACACCTTC. Amino acids: CASRVDAESWGYTF.

The gene calls are TRBV28 and TRBJ2-7, with D maybe TRBD2 (6 bases). Germline V gives CDR1 MDHEN, CDR2 SYDVKM. V was clipped by 4 bases and J by 3 bases, with 16 bases between them. There are 15 residues in the CDR3. CDR3 sequence reads: CASSSSMGEDYEQYF. CDR3 nucleotide sequence: TGTGCCAGCAGTTCTTCCATGGGGGAGGACTACGAGCAGTACTTC.

The chain uses TRBV24-1 and TRBJ2-4; 10 positions agree with TRBD1. V dropped 4 bases and J dropped 6; count of bases not matched to a gene: 11. This CDR3 spans 17 amino acids. The V gene's germline CDR1 is KGHDR and CDR2 SFDVKD. The CDR3 DNA is TGTGCCACCAGTGACACTCCTGGACAGGGGGTGGGAAACATTCAGTACTTC. Translating gives CATSDTPGQGVGNIQYF.

This clonotype came up a few times. The chain is built from TRBV9 and TRBJ2-3; D is uncertain. Germline assignment: CDR1 SGDLS and CDR2 YYNGEE. The CDR3 is 13 residues long. The V end lost 0 bases, the J end lost 4 bases, and 6 bases lay between the germline ends. CDR3 sequence: CASSVGVPDTQYF. CDR3 DNA sequence: TGTGCCAGCAGCGTAGGGGTCCCAGATACGCAGTATTTT.

The chain carries TRBV5-6 and TRBJ2-7, with D perhaps being TRBD1 or TRBD2 (5 bases each). V was trimmed by 1 base and J by 0 bases, leaving 17 bases between them. This CDR3 is built from 17 residues. Germline V gene data show CDR1 as SGHDT and CDR2 as YYEEEE. CDR3 residues: CASSLWYSSGASYEQYF. The CDR3 DNA is TGTGCCAGCAGCTTGTGGTACTCGTCCGGGGCCTCCTACGAGCAGTACTTC.

The table lists this clonotype with a count of one. The rearrangement uses TRBV6-1 and TRBJ2-7; 7 nucleotides line up with TRBD1. CDR1 is MNHNS and CDR2 is SASEGT in the germline V gene. The J segment lost 0 bases and the V segment lost 10 bases, leaving 12 bases of the junction unmatched. The CDR3 has 15 residues. Here the CDR3 DNA reads TGTGCCACCACAGCCAGGGACAGATCCTCCTACGAGCAGTACTTC. It translates to CATTARDRSSYEQYF.

The chain is built from TRBV25-1 and TRBJ1-2, with a possible D match to TRBD1 (6 bases). V was clipped by 1 base and J by 8 bases, with 14 bases between them. The CDR3 length is 14 residues. Per germline, CDR1 MGHDK and CDR2 SYGVNS. CDR3 residues: CASSEFPGGGGYTF. DNA of the CDR3: TGTGCCAGCAGTGAATTCCCAGGAGGGGGGGGCTACACCTTC.

V and J are TRBV12-3 or TRBV12-4 and TRBJ2-3; 7 bases are a match to TRBD2. The CDR3 sequence is 15 residues long. Unmatched junction bases numbered 8, after V lost 3 bases and J lost 5 bases. CDR3 in amino acids: CASSFVGLGLDTQYF. CDR3 DNA: TGTGCCAGCAGTTTCGTAGGACTAGGTTTAGATACGCAGTATTTT.

This clonotype was counted a few times. The V and J genes are TRBV9 and TRBJ2-3; 12 bases are shared with TRBD2. The V gene's germline CDR1 is SGDLS and CDR2 YYNGEE. Unmatched junction bases numbered 13, after V lost 4 bases and J lost 10 bases. The CDR3 spans 16 residues. The CDR3 protein is CASSTPLAGGARAQYF. In DNA, the CDR3 is TGTGCCAGCAGCACGCCCCTAGCGGGGGGGGCCCGGGCGCAGTATTTT.

This clonotype has a handful of counts. The V call is TRBV27, the J call TRBJ1-1; 10 nucleotides align to TRBD1. CDR1 is MNHEY and CDR2 is SMNVEV in the germline V gene (reference sequence). The CDR3 loop spans 16 amino acids. Trimming cost V 6 bases and J 7 bases; bases outside gene matches: 14. The CDR3 here is CASSPDRGLPRGEAFF. CDR3 DNA sequence: TGTGCCAGCAGCCCCGACAGGGGGCTCCCCCGTGGTGAAGCTTTCTTT.

The CDR3 DNA reads TGTGCCAGCAGTTACTCAGGACAGGGGAACACTGAAGCTTTCTTT. It yields the protein CASSYSGQGNTEAFF. This chain links TRBV6-5 with TRBJ1-1, with TRBD1 matching over 8 bases. The CDR3 is 15 residues long. V trimming: 0 bases; J trimming: 1 base; junction bases outside the gene matches: 1. Germline CDR1 and CDR2: MNHEY and SVGAGI.

This clonotype has just a few counts. The V gene is TRBV12-3 or TRBV12-4, the J gene TRBJ1-2; D not certain. The CDR3 is 16 residues long. The germline V and J ends were trimmed by 4 bases and 5 bases, with 20 bases remaining between them. The CDR3 spells CASSSTPQWTRYGYTF. CDR3 coding DNA: TGTGCCAGCAGTTCAACGCCCCAGTGGACCCGATATGGCTACACCTTC.

CDR3 nucleotide sequence: TGTGCCAGCTCCCGTCGACCGCCATACACAGATACGCAGTATTTT. Its protein is CASSRRPPYTDTQYF. The chain joins TRBV18 to TRBJ2-3; D ambiguous. Trimming removed 6 bases from V and 2 bases from J, with 15 bases in between. CDR1 KGHSH and CDR2 LQKENI come from the germline V gene. The CDR3 runs to 15 residues.

This chain connects TRBV5-1 to TRBJ2-7; 7 nucleotides line up with TRBD1. V trimming: 4 bases; J trimming: 2 bases; junction bases outside the gene matches: 9. This CDR3 has 15 amino acids. Germline-derived CDR1 and CDR2 are SGHRS and YFSETQ. The CDR3 DNA reads TGCGCCAGCAGCATAGGGACAGTCCGCCCCTACGAGCAGTACTTC. This sequence encodes CASSIGTVRPYEQYF. The whole variable domain, remainder taken from reference TRBV5-1 and TRBJ2-7, is KAGVTQTPRYLIKTRGQQVTLSCSPISGHRSVSWYQQTPGQGLQFLFEYFSETQRNKGNFPGRFSGRQFSNSRSEMNVSTLELGDSALYLCASSIGTVRPYEQYFGPGTRLTVT.

This chain joins TRBV10-1 and TRBJ2-5, with 11 bases aligning to TRBD1. After removal of 6 bases from V and 4 bases from J, the junction contained 10 bases not matched to a gene. The CDR3 covers 16 residues. In germline, CDR1 is WNHNN, CDR2 SYGVQD (reference sequence). The DNA for the CDR3 is TGCGCCAGCAGCCCGGGACAGGGGGGGCGTGGAGAGACCCAGTACTTC. This codes for CASSPGQGGRGETQYF.

This chain links TRBV10-3 with TRBJ1-5; TRBD1 agrees at 8 bases. CDR1 is ENHRY, CDR2 SYGVKD, per germline. The trim removed 2 bases at V and 1 base at J, leaving 4 bases unmatched. The CDR3 has 16 amino acids. The CDR3 sequence is CAISEVTGGSNQPQHF. CDR3 bases: TGTGCCATCAGTGAGGTTACAGGGGGGAGCAATCAGCCCCAGCATTTT.

There are many counts of this clonotype. The chain recombines TRBV6-5 with TRBJ1-3; D perhaps matches TRBD1 (5 bases). V was trimmed by 5 bases and J by 3 bases, leaving 14 bases between them. This CDR3 region has 15 residues. CDR1 is MNHEY and CDR2 is SVGAGI in the germline V gene. The CDR3 nucleotides read TGTGCCAGCAGTACCGCAGGGCTAAGTGGAAACACCATATATTTT. This translates into CASSTAGLSGNTIYF.

This chain joins TRBV2 and TRBJ2-7; 7 nucleotides match TRBD1. Germline values: CDR1 SNHLY, CDR2 FYNNEI. This CDR3 is built from 12 residues. After removal of 9 bases from V and 3 bases from J, the junction contained 5 bases not matched to a gene. The CDR3: CASQGQDYEQYF. The DNA of the CDR3 is TGTGCCAGTCAAGGACAGGACTACGAGCAGTACTTC. Combining the CDR3 with reference TRBV2 and TRBJ2-7 gives the whole variable domain EPEVTQTPSHQVTQMGQEVILRCVPISNHLYFYWYRQILGQKVEFLVSFYNNEISEKSEIFDDQFSVERPDGSNFTLKIRSTKLEDSAMYFCASQGQDYEQYFGPGTRLTVT.

This clonotype was seen more than once but under ten times. The chain couples TRBV4-1 to TRBJ2-5; 7 bases fit TRBD2. After removal of 4 bases from V and 2 bases from J, the junction contained 7 bases not matched to a gene. Germline V gene sequence: CDR1 MGHRA, CDR2 YSYEKL. The length of the CDR3 is 15 residues. The CDR3 DNA follows: TGCGCCAGCAGCCTCGAGACTAGCCTGCAAGAGACCCAGTACTTC. Its translation is CASSLETSLQETQYF.

J is TRBJ2-3 and V is TRBV5-5; D remains ambiguous. Trimming removed 0 bases at V and 4 bases at J, with 12 bases between. The CDR3 runs 15 residues. The V gene's germline CDR1 is SGHKS and CDR2 YYEKEE (reference sequence). The CDR3 is CASSLGFRRPDTQYF. The DNA for the CDR3 is TGTGCCAGCAGCTTGGGCTTCAGGCGGCCAGATACGCAGTATTTT.

This chain uses TRBV12-3 or TRBV12-4 with TRBJ1-6; maybe TRBD1 (6 bases). The V end was cut by 6 bases, the J end by 0 bases, with 12 bases between. The CDR3 totals 16 residues. This chain's CDR3 is CASSRRGSSYNSPLHF. The CDR3 DNA is TGTGCCAGCAGCCGCAGGGGAAGCTCCTATAATTCACCCCTCCACTTT.

The chain links TRBV10-3 to TRBJ2-3; unclear D gene. The V and J ends lost 3 bases and 6 bases respectively, with 7 bases between them. This CDR3 comprises 12 residues. CDR1 is ENHRY and CDR2 is SYGVKD in the germline V gene. CDR3 region: CAISEHRDTQYF. DNA for the CDR3: TGTGCCATCAGTGAACACCGGGATACGCAGTATTTT.

This sequence joins TRBV6-1 and TRBJ1-6; D unresolved. Trimming removed 11 bases from V and 10 bases from J, with 24 bases in between. There are 15 residues in the CDR3. The V gene's germline CDR1 is MNHNS and CDR2 SASEGT. The CDR3: CAVGKVGLQSSPLHF. In DNA, the CDR3 is TGTGCCGTAGGGAAGGTGGGCCTTCAATCCTCACCCCTCCACTTT.

This clonotype was picked up many times. The J gene is TRBJ2-1, the V gene TRBV14; D call uncertain. CDR3 length: 16 amino acids. V lost 4 bases and J 2 bases, leaving 15 bases between the germline ends. CDR1 is SGHDN, CDR2 FVKESK, per germline. DNA of the CDR3: TGTGCCAGCAGCCTTTCCAGAGAAAGTCCCTACAATGAGCAGTTCTTC. As protein: CASSLSRESPYNEQFF.